This entry is about one TCR beta chain. Its antigen remains unidentified. The data were obtained in a study of shared clonotypes between healthy human individuals. Study-level findings and limits: Naive subsets generally had larger estimated richness than memory subsets.

Splitting of each subset's genomic DNA was done evenly across several immunoSEQ plates. The repertoire was sequenced with immunoSEQ multiplex PCR; TCRdb's copy has only in-frame clones and lacks some. In the table there are over 950,000 clones, about 72% of which are singletons. The length of the CDR3 is 14 residues. CDR1 and CDR2 (germline): SGHTA, FQGTGA. V lost 2 bases and J 4 bases, leaving 11 bases between the germline ends. Sequenced: memory CD4+ T cells from PBMCs. Subset specified: CD45RA-negative fraction. This receptor was identified in a man younger than 35 in good health. Some clones in this sample may be carry-over from other donors' samples. The chain couples TRBV7-3 to TRBJ1-1; TRBD1 is a possible D gene (5 bases). The CDR3: CASSLGAEGTEAFF. The CDR3 DNA reads TGTGCCAGCAGCTTAGGGGCCGAGGGCACTGAAGCTTTCTTT.